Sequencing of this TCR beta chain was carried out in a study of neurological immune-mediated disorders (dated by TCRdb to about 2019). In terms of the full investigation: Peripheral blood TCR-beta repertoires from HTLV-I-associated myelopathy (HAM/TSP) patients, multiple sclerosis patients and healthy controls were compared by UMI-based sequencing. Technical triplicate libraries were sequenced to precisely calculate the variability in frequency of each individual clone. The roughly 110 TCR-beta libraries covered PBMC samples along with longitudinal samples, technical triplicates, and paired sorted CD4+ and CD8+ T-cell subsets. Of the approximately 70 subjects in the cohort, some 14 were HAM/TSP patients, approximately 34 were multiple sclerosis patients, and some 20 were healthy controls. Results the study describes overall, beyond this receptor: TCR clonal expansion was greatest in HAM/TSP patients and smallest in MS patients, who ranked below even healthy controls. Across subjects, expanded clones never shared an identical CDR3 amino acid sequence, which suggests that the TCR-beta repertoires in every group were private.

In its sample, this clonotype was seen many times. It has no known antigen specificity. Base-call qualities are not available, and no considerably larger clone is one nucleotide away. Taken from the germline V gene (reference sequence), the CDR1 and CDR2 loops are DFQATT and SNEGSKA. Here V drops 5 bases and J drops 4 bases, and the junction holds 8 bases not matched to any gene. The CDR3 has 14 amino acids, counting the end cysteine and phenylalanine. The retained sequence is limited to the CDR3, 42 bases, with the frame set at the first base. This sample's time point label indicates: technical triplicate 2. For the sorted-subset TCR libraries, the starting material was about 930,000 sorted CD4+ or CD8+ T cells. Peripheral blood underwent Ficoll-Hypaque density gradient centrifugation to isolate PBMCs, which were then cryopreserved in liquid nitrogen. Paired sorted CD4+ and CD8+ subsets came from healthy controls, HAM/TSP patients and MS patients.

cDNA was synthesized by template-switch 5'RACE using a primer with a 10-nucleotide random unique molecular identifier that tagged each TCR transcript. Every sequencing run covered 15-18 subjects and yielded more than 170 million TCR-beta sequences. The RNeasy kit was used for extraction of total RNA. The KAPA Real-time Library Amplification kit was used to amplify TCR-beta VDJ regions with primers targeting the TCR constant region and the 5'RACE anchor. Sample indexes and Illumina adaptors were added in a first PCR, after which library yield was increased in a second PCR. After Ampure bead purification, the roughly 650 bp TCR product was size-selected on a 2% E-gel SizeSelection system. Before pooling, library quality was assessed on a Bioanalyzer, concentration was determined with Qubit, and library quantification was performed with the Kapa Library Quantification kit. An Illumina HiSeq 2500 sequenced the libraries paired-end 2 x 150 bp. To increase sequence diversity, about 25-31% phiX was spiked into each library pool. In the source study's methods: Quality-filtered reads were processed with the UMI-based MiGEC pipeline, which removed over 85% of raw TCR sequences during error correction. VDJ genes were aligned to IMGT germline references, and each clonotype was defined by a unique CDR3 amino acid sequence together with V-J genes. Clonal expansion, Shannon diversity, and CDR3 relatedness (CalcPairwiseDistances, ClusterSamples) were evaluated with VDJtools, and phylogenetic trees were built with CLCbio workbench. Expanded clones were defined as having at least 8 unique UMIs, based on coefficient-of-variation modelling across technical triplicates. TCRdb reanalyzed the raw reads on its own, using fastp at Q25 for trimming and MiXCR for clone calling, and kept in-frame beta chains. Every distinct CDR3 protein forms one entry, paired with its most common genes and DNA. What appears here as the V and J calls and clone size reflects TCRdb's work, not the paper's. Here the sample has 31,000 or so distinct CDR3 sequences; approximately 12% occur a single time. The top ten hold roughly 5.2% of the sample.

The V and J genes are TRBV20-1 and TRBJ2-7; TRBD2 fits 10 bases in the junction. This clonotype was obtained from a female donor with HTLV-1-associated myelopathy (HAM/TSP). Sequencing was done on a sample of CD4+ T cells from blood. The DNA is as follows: TGCAGTGCTCCATCTAGCGGGAGAAGTTACGAGCAGTACTTC. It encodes CSAPSSGRSYEQYF.